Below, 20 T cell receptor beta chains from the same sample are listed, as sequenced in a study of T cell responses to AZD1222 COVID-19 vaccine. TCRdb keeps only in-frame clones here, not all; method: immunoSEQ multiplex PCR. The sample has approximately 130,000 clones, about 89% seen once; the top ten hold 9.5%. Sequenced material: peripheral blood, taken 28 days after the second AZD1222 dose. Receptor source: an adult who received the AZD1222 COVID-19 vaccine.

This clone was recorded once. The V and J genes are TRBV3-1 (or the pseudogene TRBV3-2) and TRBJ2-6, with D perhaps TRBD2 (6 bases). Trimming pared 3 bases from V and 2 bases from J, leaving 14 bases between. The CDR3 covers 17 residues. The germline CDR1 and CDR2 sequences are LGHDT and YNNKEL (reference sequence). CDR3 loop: CASSHRTWTTGANVLTF. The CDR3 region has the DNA TGTGCCAGCAGCCACAGGACATGGACTACTGGGGCCAACGTCCTGACTTTC.

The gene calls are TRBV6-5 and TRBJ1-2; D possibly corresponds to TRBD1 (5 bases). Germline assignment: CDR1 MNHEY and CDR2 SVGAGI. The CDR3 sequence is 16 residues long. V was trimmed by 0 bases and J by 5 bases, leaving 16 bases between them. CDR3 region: CASSYSATVPPYGYTF. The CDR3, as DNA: TGTGCCAGCAGTTACTCCGCGACAGTTCCTCCTTATGGCTACACCTTC.

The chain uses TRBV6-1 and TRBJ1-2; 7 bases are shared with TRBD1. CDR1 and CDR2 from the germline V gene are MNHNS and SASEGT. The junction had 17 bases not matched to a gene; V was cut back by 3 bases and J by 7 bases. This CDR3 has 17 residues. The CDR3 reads CASSDPGQIPFKGGYTF. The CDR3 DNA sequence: TGTGCCAGCAGTGATCCGGGACAGATTCCATTCAAGGGTGGCTACACCTTC.

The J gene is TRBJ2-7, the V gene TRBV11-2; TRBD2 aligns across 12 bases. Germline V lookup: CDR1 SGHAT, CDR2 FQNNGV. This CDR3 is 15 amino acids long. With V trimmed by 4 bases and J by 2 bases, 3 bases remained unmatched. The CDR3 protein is CASSSGLAGPYEQYF. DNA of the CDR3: TGTGCCAGCAGCTCTGGACTAGCGGGACCCTACGAGCAGTACTTC.

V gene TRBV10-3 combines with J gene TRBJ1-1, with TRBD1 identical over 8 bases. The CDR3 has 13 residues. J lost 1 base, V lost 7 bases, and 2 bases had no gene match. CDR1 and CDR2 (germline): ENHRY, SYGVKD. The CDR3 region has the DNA TGTGCCATCACTACAGGGGGGAACACTGAAGCTTTCTTT. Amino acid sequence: CAITTGGNTEAFF.

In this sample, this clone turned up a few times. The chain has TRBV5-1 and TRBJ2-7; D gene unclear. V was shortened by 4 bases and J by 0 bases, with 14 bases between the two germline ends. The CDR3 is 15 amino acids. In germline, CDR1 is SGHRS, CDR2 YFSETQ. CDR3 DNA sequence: TGCGCCAGCAGCCTGTACCCGGGTGCCTCCTACGAGCAGTACTTC. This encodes CASSLYPGASYEQYF. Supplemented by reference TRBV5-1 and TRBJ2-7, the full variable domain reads KAGVTQTPRYLIKTRGQQVTLSCSPISGHRSVSWYQQTPGQGLQFLFEYFSETQRNKGNFPGRFSGRQFSNSRSEMNVSTLELGDSALYLCASSLYPGASYEQYFGPGTRLTVT.

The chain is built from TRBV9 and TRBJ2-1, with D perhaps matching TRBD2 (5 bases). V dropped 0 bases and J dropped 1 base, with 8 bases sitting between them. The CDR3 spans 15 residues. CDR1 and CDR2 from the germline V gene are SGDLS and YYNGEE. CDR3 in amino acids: CASSVAGDSYNEQFF. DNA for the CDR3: TGTGCCAGCAGCGTAGCCGGGGATTCCTACAATGAGCAGTTCTTC.

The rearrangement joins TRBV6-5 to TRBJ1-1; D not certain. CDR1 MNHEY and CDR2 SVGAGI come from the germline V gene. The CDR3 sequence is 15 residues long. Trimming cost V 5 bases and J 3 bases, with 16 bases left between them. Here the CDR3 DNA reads TGTGCCAGCAGTCATTTTCCGTCGACGGACACTGAAGCTTTCTTT. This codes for CASSHFPSTDTEAFF.

The CDR3 DNA is TGTGCCAGCAGCCAACAACGAGGGGAAAAACTGTTTTTT. The encoded protein is CASSQQRGEKLFF. The chain is built from TRBV14 and TRBJ1-4; no firm D call. The germline V and J ends were trimmed by 2 bases and 8 bases, with 9 bases remaining between them. The CDR3 contains 13 residues. Germline V gene sequence: CDR1 SGHDN, CDR2 FVKESK.

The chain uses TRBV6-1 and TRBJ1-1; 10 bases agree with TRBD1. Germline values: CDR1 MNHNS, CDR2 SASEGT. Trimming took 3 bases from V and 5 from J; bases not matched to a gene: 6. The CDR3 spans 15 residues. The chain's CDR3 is CASSDRTGGRTEAFF. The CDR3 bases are TGTGCCAGCAGTGACCGGACAGGGGGTCGTACTGAAGCTTTCTTT.

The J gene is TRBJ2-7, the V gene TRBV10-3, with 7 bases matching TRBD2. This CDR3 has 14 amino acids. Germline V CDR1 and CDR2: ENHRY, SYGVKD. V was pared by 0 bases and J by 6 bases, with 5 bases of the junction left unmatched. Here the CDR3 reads CAISESAGRGEQYF. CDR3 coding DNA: TGTGCCATCAGTGAGTCGGCAGGGAGGGGCGAGCAGTACTTC.

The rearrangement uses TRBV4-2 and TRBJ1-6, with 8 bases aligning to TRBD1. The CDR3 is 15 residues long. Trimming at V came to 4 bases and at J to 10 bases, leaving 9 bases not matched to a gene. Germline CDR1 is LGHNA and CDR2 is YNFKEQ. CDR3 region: CASSRPGQGGSPLHF. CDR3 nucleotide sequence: TGTGCCAGCAGCCGGCCCGGACAGGGAGGGTCACCCCTCCACTTT.

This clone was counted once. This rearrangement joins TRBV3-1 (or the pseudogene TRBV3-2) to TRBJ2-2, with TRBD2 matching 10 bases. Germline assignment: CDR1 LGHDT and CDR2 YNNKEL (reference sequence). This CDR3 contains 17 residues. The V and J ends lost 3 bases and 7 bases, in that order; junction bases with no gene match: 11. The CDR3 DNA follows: TGTGCCAGCAGCCAGTGGCTAGCGGGAGTCGTTGGCGGGGAGCTGTTTTTT. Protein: CASSQWLAGVVGGELFF.

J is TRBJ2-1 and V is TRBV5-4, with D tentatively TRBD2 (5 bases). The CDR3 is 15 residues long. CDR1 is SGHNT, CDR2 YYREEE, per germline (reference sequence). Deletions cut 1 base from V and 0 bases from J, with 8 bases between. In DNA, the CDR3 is TGTGCCAGCAGCTTGCAAAGCGGCTCCTACAATGAGCAGTTCTTC. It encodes CASSLQSGSYNEQFF. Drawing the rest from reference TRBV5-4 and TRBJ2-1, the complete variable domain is ETGVTQSPTHLIKTRGQQVTLRCSSQSGHNTVSWYQQALGQGPQFIFQYYREEENGRGNFPPRFSGLQFPNYSSELNVNALELDDSALYLCASSLQSGSYNEQFFGPGTRLTVL.

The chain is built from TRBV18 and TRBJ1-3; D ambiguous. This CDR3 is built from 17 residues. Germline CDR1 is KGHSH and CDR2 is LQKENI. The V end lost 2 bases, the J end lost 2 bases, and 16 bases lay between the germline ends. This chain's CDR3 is CASSPGRQAPPGNTIYF. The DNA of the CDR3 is TGTGCCAGCTCACCAGGGCGCCAGGCCCCCCCTGGAAACACCATATATTTT.

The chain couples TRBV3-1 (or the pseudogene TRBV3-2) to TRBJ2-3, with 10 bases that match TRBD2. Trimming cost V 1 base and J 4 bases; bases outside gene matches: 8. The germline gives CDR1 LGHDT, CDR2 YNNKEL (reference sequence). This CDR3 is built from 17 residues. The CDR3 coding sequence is TGTGCCAGCAGCCAAGTGATCACTAGCGGGATGGCAGATACGCAGTATTTT. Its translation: CASSQVITSGMADTQYF.

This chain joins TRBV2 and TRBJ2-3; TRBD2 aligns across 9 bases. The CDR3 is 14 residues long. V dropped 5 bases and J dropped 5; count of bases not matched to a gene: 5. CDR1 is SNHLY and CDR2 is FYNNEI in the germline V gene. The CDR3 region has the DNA TGTGCCAGCAGTACAAGGCGGGGGGGAGATACGCAGTATTTT. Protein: CASSTRRGGDTQYF.

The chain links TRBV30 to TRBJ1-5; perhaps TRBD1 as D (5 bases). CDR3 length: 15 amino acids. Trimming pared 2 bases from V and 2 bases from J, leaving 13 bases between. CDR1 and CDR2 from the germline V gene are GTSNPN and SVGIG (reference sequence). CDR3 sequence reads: CAWSRGQGGNQPQHF. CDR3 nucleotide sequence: TGTGCCTGGAGTAGGGGCCAGGGAGGCAATCAGCCCCAGCATTTT.

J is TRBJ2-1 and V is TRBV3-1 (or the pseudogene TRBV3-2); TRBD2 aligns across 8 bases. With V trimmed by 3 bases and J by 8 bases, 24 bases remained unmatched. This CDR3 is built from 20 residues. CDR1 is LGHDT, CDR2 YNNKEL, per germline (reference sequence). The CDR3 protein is CASSHIPPGFRGGLMDEQFF. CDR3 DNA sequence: TGTGCCAGCAGCCACATCCCTCCCGGTTTTCGGGGGGGATTAATGGATGAGCAGTTCTTC.

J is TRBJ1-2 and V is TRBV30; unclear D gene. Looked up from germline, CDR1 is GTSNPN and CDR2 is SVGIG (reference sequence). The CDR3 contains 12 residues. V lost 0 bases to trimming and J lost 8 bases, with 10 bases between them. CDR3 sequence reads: CAWSVPLWGYTF. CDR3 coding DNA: TGTGCCTGGAGTGTACCCCTCTGGGGCTACACCTTC.